A single sample is the source of the 19 T cell receptor beta chains below, sequenced in a study of T cells and Merkel cell carcinoma outcomes. Assay used: immunoSEQ multiplex PCR; TCRdb lists only in-frame clones, some missing. The table shows approximately 15,000 clones, with approximately 87% occurring only once. Sequencing was done on a sample of tumor tissue from Merkel cell carcinoma. Receptors were obtained from a human donor with Merkel cell carcinoma.

The chain joins TRBV18 to TRBJ2-6; 9 bases map to TRBD1. Germline lookup yields CDR1 KGHSH and CDR2 LQKENI. Germline trimming cut 8 bases from V and 0 bases from J; bases unmatched to any gene: 5. The CDR3 loop spans 16 amino acids. CDR3 sequence reads: CASTGTGPSGANVLTF. The CDR3 region has the DNA TGTGCCAGCACCGGGACAGGGCCCTCTGGGGCCAACGTCCTGACTTTC.

The rearrangement links TRBV2 to TRBJ1-1; D is possibly TRBD1 (5 bases). V was cut by 3 bases and J by 4 bases, with 18 bases left in between. The CDR3 is made up of 16 amino acids. From germline, CDR1 is SNHLY and CDR2 FYNNEI. The CDR3 coding sequence is TGTGCCAGCAGTGATAGTGTGGGGCTAATCGGCACTGAAGCTTTCTTT. It translates to CASSDSVGLIGTEAFF.

CDR3 sequence (DNA): TGTGCCAGCAGCTCTTTACCCACAGCGGAGACCCAGTACTTC. It encodes CASSSLPTAETQYF. The chain carries TRBV7-9 and TRBJ2-5; D gene uncertain. The CDR3 runs to 14 residues. Trimming shortened V by 4 bases and J by 5 bases, and 14 bases separated the two germline ends. Per the germline V gene, CDR1 is SEHNR and CDR2 is FQNEAQ (reference sequence).

The rearrangement uses TRBV27 and TRBJ2-7, with D possibly matching TRBD1 (5 bases). Germline-derived CDR1 and CDR2 are MNHEY and SMNVEV (reference sequence). Trimming stripped 5 bases from V and 8 bases from J, with 16 bases between. The CDR3 covers 13 residues. Written as DNA, the CDR3 is TGTGCCAGCAGTACCAGGGTGGATAACAAGCAGTACTTC. It specifies CASSTRVDNKQYF.

The chain couples TRBV28 to TRBJ1-1; no clear D gene. The CDR3 contains 14 residues. Germline lookup yields CDR1 MDHEN and CDR2 SYDVKM. The germline V and J ends were trimmed by 2 bases and 8 bases, with 15 bases remaining between them. CDR3 nucleotides: TGTGCCAGCAGTTTAGCCCGGACGCGGAACGAAGCTTTCTTT. Encoded protein: CASSLARTRNEAFF. Full variable domain (missing parts from reference TRBV28 and TRBJ1-1): DVKVTQSSRYLVKRTGEKVFLECVQDMDHENMFWYRQDPGLGLRLIYFSYDVKMKEKGDIPEGYSVSREKKERFSLILESASTNQTSMYLCASSLARTRNEAFFGQGTRLTVV.

This chain connects TRBV10-3 to TRBJ1-1; no clear D. In germline, CDR1 is ENHRY, CDR2 SYGVKD. This CDR3 has 13 residues. V was clipped by 6 bases and J by 1 base, with 9 bases between them. CDR3 nucleotide sequence: TGTGCCATCAGAATTACAGCGAACACTGAAGCTTTCTTT. Translation: CAIRITANTEAFF.

This chain uses TRBV4-1 with TRBJ2-7; 8 bases map to TRBD1. CDR1 and CDR2 (germline): MGHRA, YSYEKL. The CDR3 loop spans 15 amino acids. V dropped 3 bases and J dropped 6; count of bases not matched to a gene: 10. The CDR3 nucleotides are TGCGCCAGCAGCCACCAGACAGGGGCTCGCCTCGAGCAGTACTTC. It yields the protein CASSHQTGARLEQYF.

The chain combines TRBV29-1 with TRBJ1-1; D perhaps matches TRBD1 (5 bases). The V end lost 7 bases, the J end lost 2 bases, and 14 bases lay between the germline ends. Germline V lookup: CDR1 SQVTM, CDR2 ANQGSEA. The CDR3 has 13 amino acids. CDR3 residues: CSGGTGGNTEAFF. CDR3 bases: TGCAGCGGCGGGACTGGGGGTAACACTGAAGCTTTCTTT.

The chain carries TRBV28 and TRBJ1-1; D unclear. Looked up from germline, CDR1 is MDHEN and CDR2 is SYDVKM. V lost 6 bases and J 0 bases, leaving 11 bases between the germline ends. This CDR3 comprises 14 residues. The CDR3 sequence is CASRYKAMNTEAFF. DNA for the CDR3: TGTGCCAGCAGATACAAGGCAATGAACACTGAAGCTTTCTTT.

In the case of this clone: One end of the junction fails to match germline, which may point to a read error. CDR3 region: CASSLNSGGRETQYF. The CDR3 DNA sequence: TGCGCCAGCAGCTTAAATTCCGGGGGGAGAGAGACCCAGTACTTC. J is TRBJ2-5 and V is TRBV7-3, with 7 bases fitting TRBD2. The CDR3 loop spans 15 amino acids. Germline CDR1 reads SGHTA; CDR2 reads FQGTGA.

The chain uses TRBV6-5 and TRBJ1-2, with D unclear. V was pared by 6 bases and J by 2 bases, with 13 bases between. Germline loops: CDR1 MNHEY, CDR2 SVGAGI. CDR3 size: 14 residues. CDR3 in DNA: TGTGCCAGCAGACCCTGGGTCAGCAACTATGGCTACACCTTC. This codes for CASRPWVSNYGYTF.

The J gene is TRBJ2-7, the V gene TRBV29-1; 10 nucleotides match TRBD1. The CDR3 is made up of 14 amino acids. Per the germline V gene, CDR1 is SQVTM and CDR2 is ANQGSEA. J lost 3 bases, V lost 1 base, and 3 bases had no gene match. The CDR3 loop reads CSVEGTGGFYEQYF. In DNA, the CDR3 is TGCAGCGTTGAAGGGACAGGGGGATTCTACGAGCAGTACTTC.

The chain has TRBV5-5 and TRBJ1-5, with a possible D match to TRBD1 (5 bases). CDR1 is SGHKS, CDR2 YYEKEE, per germline (reference sequence). Trimming took off 0 bases at V and 0 bases at J, with 7 bases between the two ends. The CDR3 length is 15 residues. CDR3 sequence: CASSLGTNSNQPQHF. The DNA for the CDR3 is TGTGCCAGCAGCTTGGGGACAAATAGCAATCAGCCCCAGCATTTT.

This clone was picked up one time. The chain combines TRBV5-1 with TRBJ1-5, with a possible D match to TRBD1 (6 bases). Trimming left V 0 bases short and J 3 bases short, with 10 bases between. Germline values: CDR1 SGHRS, CDR2 YFSETQ. This CDR3 comprises 15 residues. CDR3 sequence: CASSLDGGINQPQHF. CDR3 DNA: TGCGCCAGCAGCTTGGATGGGGGCATCAATCAGCCCCAGCATTTT. The entire variable domain, with the rest obtained from reference TRBV5-1 and TRBJ1-5, is as follows: KAGVTQTPRYLIKTRGQQVTLSCSPISGHRSVSWYQQTPGQGLQFLFEYFSETQRNKGNFPGRFSGRQFSNSRSEMNVSTLELGDSALYLCASSLDGGINQPQHFGDGTRLSIL.

The chain joins TRBV19 to TRBJ1-5, with a tentative D call TRBD1 (5 bases). V lost 8 bases and J 2 bases, leaving 22 bases between the germline ends. The CDR3 runs 17 residues. Per the germline V gene, CDR1 is LNHDA and CDR2 is SQIVND (reference sequence). CDR3 sequence reads: CASSVRGILDGNQPQHF. The CDR3 nucleotides are TGTGCCAGTTCTGTAAGGGGCATCCTGGATGGCAATCAGCCCCAGCATTTT.

This clone appeared a single time. The CDR3 DNA follows: TGTGCCACCAGCAAAGGGCTCGGCTACACCTTC. It specifies CATSKGLGYTF. The chain has TRBV15 and TRBJ1-2; D call uncertain. CDR1 LNHNV and CDR2 YYDKDF come from the germline V gene (reference sequence). V was cut by 4 bases and J by 8 bases, with 8 bases left in between. The CDR3 contains 11 residues.

J is TRBJ2-2 and V is TRBV10-3; 9 nucleotides line up with TRBD1. Germline CDR1 reads ENHRY; CDR2 reads SYGVKD. The CDR3 is 16 residues long. Trimming removed 4 bases from V and 6 bases from J; junction bases left unmatched: 9. CDR3 coding DNA: TGTGCCATCAGTGGGACAGGGGACTTAACGGCCGGGGAGCTGTTTTTT. Protein product: CAISGTGDLTAGELFF.

The genes are TRBV5-4 and TRBJ2-1; tentatively, D is TRBD2 (5 bases). The CDR3 is 12 amino acids. V lost 4 bases, J lost 9 bases, and 11 bases lay in between. CDR1 and CDR2 (germline): SGHNT, YYREEE (reference sequence). The CDR3 sequence is CASSPDLGEQFF. DNA for the CDR3: TGTGCCAGCAGCCCGGACTTGGGTGAGCAGTTCTTC. The variable domain in full, completed from reference TRBV5-4 and TRBJ2-1, reads ETGVTQSPTHLIKTRGQQVTLRCSSQSGHNTVSWYQQALGQGPQFIFQYYREEENGRGNFPPRFSGLQFPNYSSELNVNALELDDSALYLCASSPDLGEQFFGPGTRLTVL.

This clone occurred once. The chain carries TRBV5-8 and TRBJ1-2; TRBD1 might be the D (5 bases). CDR1 SGHTS and CDR2 YDEGEE come from the germline V gene. Trimming took 0 bases from V and 2 from J, leaving 11 bases between them. The CDR3 totals 15 residues. The CDR3 coding sequence is TGTGCCAGCAGCTTGGTTCGGGGGGAGAACTATGGCTACACCTTC. Amino acid sequence: CASSLVRGENYGYTF.